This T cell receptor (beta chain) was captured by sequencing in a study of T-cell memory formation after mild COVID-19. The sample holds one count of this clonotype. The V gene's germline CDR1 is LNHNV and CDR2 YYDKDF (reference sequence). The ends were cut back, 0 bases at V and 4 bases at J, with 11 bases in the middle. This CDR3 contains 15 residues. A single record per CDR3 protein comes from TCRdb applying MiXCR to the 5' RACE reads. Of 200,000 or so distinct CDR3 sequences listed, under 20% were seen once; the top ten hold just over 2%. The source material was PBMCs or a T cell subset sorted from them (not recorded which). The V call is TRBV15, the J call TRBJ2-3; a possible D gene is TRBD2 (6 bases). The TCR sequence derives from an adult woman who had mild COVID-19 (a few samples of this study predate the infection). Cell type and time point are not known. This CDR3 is CATSRDGGAADTQYF. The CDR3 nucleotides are TGTGCCACCAGCAGAGATGGCGGGGCCGCAGATACGCAGTATTTT.